This TCR beta chain was profiled in a study of cytomegalovirus exposure and HLA in healthy donors. About the study: Drawn from HLA-typed donors, approximately 85 million unique TCRs were held in an early data release.

In its sample, this clone was seen once. Germline CDR1 and CDR2: SQVTM and ANQGSEA. The trim removed 5 bases at V and 7 bases at J, leaving 10 bases unmatched. CDR3 size: 13 residues. The PCR ran on 60 Vbeta and 13 Jbeta primers. Libraries were prepared by immunoSEQ multiplex PCR; TCRdb keeps only in-frame clonotypes and omits some of them. The sample consists of about 88,000 clones, over 55% of them appearing once. The chain joins TRBV29-1 to TRBJ1-1; 7 bases are shared with TRBD1. The sample comprised PBMCs. This TCR derives from a woman under 30 in good health and CMV-seropositive. The CDR3 region has the DNA TGCAGCGTTCAGGAAGGGGGCATGGTTGAAGCTTTCTTT. Translation gives CSVQEGGMVEAFF.